This T cell receptor beta chain was profiled in a study of beta chain features in type 1 diabetes. The V gene lost 3 bases and the J gene lost 7 bases, with 18 bases spanning the gap. The CDR3 covers 14 residues. CDR1 and CDR2 (germline): GTSNPN, SVGIG (reference sequence). Expressed TCRB transcripts were sequenced, since all the RNA that had been isolated was reverse transcribed. TCRdb's copy holds only in-frame clones and misses some; the assay was immunoSEQ multiplex PCR. The sample consists of hundreds of thousands of clones, about 32% of them appearing once. This chain connects TRBV30 to TRBJ1-2; TRBD1 is a possible D gene (5 bases). This sequence originates from a man aged 18 to 30 in good health. The specimen sequenced was naive CD4+ T cells from blood. The CDR3 sequence: CAWSSRRDVSGYTF. In DNA form, the CDR3 reads TGTGCCTGGAGCTCTCGCCGGGACGTCTCTGGCTACACCTTC.